Listed below are T cell receptor beta chains from one sample, sequenced in a study of blood T cell repertoires in COVID-19. Repertoires were generated with immunoSEQ multiplex PCR, while TCRdb's copy carries only in-frame clones and drops some. This sample has some 180,000 clones; roughly four fifths occur once, and the top ten carry 6.5% to 8.5%. Sequencing was carried out using peripheral blood. These receptor sequences come from a human donor in a cohort sampled during active COVID-19. CDR3s include the opening cysteine and the closing phenylalanine or tryptophan.

TRBV2 | CASNLAGGSYNEQFF
TRBV7-2 | CASSSVGQLNTEAFF
TRBV27 | CASSFNRREGQETQYF
TRBV3-1/TRBV3-2 | CASSQRQFSLNTEAFF
TRBV5-4 | CASSSARENTEAFF
TRBV6-2/TRBV6-3 | CASSYAGQPQHF
TRBV5-1 | CASSLTDRNTGELFF
TRBV4-1 | CASSQRTDGVSSSYEQYF
TRBV3-1/TRBV3-2 | CASSQVAGSYEQYF
TRBV4-1 | CASSPGGFAETQYF
TRBV19 | CASSATGEDYEQYF
TRBV11-2 | CASSLGSAAYYEQYF
TRBV7-9 | CASSLDSRQNTEAFF
TRBV30 | CAWNSGQGSQPQHF